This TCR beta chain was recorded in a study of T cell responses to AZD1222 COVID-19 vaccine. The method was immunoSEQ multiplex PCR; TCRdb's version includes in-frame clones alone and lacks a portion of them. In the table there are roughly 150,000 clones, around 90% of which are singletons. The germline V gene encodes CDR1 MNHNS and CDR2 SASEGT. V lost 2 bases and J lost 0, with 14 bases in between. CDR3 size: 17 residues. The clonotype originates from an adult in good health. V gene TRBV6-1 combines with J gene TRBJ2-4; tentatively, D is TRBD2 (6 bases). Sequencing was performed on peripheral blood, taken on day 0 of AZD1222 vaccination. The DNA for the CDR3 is TGTGCCAGCAGTGAATCTCGGTCGGGAGTAGCCAAAAACATTCAGTACTTC. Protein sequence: CASSESRSGVAKNIQYF.